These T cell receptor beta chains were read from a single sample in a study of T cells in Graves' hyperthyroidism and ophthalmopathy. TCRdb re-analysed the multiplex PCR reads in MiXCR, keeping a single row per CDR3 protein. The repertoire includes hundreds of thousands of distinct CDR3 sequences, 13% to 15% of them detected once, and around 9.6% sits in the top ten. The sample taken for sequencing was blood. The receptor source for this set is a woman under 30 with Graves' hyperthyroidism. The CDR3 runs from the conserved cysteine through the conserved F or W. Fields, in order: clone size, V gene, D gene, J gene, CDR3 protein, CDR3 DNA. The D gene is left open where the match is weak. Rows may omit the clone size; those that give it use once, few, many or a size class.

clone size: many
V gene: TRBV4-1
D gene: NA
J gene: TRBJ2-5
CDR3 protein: CASSQVGRETQYF
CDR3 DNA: TGCGCCAGCAGCCAAGTAGGAAGGGAGACCCAGTACTTC

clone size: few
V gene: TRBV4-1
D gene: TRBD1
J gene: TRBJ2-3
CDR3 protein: CASSGPGQGSDTQYF
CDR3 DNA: TGCGCCAGCAGCGGACCGGGACAGGGGTCAGATACGCAGTATTTT

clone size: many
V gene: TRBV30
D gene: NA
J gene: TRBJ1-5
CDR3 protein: CACSDSPARPQHF
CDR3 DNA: TGTGCCTGCAGCGACAGCCCGGCTCGGCCCCAGCATTTT

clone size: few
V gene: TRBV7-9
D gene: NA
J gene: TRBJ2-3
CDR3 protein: CASTPLDTDTQYF
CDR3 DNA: TGTGCCAGCACCCCCCTCGACACAGATACGCAGTATTTT

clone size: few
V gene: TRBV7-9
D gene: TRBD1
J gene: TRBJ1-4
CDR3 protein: CASSLRAGGPNEKLFF
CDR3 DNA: TGTGCCAGCAGCTTGAGAGCAGGGGGCCCCAATGAAAAACTGTTTTTT

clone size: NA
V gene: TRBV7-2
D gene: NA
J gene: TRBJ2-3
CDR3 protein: CASSLGSGTSTDTQYF
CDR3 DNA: TGTGCCAGCAGCTTAGGTAGCGGAACTAGCACAGATACGCAGTATTTT

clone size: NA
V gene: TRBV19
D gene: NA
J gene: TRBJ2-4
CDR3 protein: CASSAGGRAKNIQYF
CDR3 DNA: TGTGCCAGTAGTGCCGGAGGGCGAGCCAAAAACATTCAGTACTTC

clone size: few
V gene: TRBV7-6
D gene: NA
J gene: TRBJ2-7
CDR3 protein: CASSSLTGSYEQYF
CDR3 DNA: TGTGCCAGCAGCTCCCTTACAGGATCCTACGAGCAGTACTTC

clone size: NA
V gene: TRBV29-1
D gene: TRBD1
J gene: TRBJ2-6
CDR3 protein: CSVTDRGTSSGANVLTF
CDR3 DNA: TGCAGCGTGACGGACAGGGGCACCTCCTCTGGGGCCAACGTCCTGACTTTC

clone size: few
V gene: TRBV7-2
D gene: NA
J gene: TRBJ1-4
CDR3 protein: CASSAGQGRRDELFF
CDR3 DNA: TGTGCCAGCAGCGCCGGGCAGGGGCGAAGGGATGAACTGTTTTTT

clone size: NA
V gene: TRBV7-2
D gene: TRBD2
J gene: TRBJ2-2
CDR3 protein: CASSKEGAGLVAGELFF
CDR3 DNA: TGTGCCAGCAGCAAAGAGGGCGCTGGACTAGTGGCCGGGGAGCTGTTTTTT

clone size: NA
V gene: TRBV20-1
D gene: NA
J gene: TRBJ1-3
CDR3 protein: CSARPFRRGVTYSGNTIYF
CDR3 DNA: TGCAGTGCTAGACCGTTCAGACGGGGGGTAACGTACTCTGGAAACACCATATATTTT

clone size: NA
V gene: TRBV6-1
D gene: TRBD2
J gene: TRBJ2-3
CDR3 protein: CASGIAGATDTQYF
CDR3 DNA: TGTGCCAGCGGGATAGCGGGAGCCACAGATACGCAGTATTTT

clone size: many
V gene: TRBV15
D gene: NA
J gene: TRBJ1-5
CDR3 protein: CATSSLSTGGQPQHF
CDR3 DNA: TGTGCCACCAGCAGTCTTTCCACAGGAGGCCAGCCCCAGCATTTT

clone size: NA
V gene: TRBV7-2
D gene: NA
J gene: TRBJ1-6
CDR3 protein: CASSVISFYNSPLHF
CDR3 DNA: TGTGCCAGCAGTGTTATTAGTTTTTATAATTCACCCCTCCACTTT

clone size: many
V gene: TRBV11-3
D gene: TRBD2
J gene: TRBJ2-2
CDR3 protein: CASSPGTSGENTGELFF
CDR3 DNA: TGTGCCAGCAGCCCTGGGACTAGCGGAGAGAACACCGGGGAGCTGTTTTTT

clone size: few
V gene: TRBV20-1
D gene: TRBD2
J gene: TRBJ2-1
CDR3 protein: CSARKREGRVLEQFF
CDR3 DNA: TGCAGTGCTAGAAAGCGGGAGGGCCGGGTCCTTGAGCAGTTCTTC

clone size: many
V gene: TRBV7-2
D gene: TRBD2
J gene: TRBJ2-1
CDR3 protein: CASSPLTSGFFNEQFF
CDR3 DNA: TGTGCCAGCAGCCCCTTGACTAGCGGGTTTTTCAATGAGCAGTTCTTC

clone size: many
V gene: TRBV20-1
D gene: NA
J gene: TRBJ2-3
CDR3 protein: CSAREGIQGTQYF
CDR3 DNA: TGCAGTGCTAGAGAGGGGATACAGGGTACGCAGTATTTT

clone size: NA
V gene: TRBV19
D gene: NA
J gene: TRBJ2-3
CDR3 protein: CASSKSGSTDTQYF
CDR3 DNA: TGTGCCAGTAGTAAGAGCGGAAGCACAGATACGCAGTATTTT

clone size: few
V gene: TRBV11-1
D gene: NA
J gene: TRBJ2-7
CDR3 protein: CASSAGQRIYEQYF
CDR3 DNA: TGTGCCAGCAGCGCGGGACAGAGGATCTACGAGCAGTACTTC

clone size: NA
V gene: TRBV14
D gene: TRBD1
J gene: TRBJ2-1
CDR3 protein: CASSQVGQVVYNEQFF
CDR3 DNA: TGTGCCAGCAGCCAAGTCGGACAGGTGGTCTACAATGAGCAGTTCTTC

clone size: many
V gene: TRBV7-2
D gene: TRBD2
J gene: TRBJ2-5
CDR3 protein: CASSPQPGGTETQYF
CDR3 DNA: TGTGCCAGCAGCCCACAGCCGGGGGGAACAGAGACCCAGTACTTC

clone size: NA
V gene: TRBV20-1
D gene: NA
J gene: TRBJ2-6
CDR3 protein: CSANVAAGQSGANVLTF
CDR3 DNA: TGCAGTGCTAACGTCGCGGCGGGGCAATCTGGGGCCAACGTCCTGACTTTC